Listed here are 8 T cell receptor beta chains from one sample, sequenced in a study of CD8+ T cells in alopecia areata. The treatment here: oral pan-JAK inhibitor, 5-10 mg twice daily. It was cDNA, reverse transcribed from extracted RNA, that served as the sequencing template. Generated by immunoSEQ multiplex PCR, the TCRdb table keeps only in-frame clones and is missing some. The table shows 200,000 or so clones, with roughly 60% occurring only once. Specimen: CD4+ T cells sorted from blood, collected at week 24, from a patient treated with tofacitinib. The receptors here all came from a human donor with alopecia areata.

The rearrangement uses TRBV2 and TRBJ2-2, with D possibly being TRBD1 or TRBD2 (7 bases each). The germline V and J ends were trimmed by 4 bases and 4 bases, with 10 bases remaining between them. The CDR3 sequence is 14 residues long. Germline CDR1 is SNHLY and CDR2 is FYNNEI. The DNA for the CDR3 is TGTGCCAGCAGTGGGGAGGGGGCCACCGGGGAGCTGTTTTTT. It is translated as CASSGEGATGELFF.

The table lists this clone with a count of one. The CDR3 region is CASGTSGRAGDTQYF. The CDR3 coding sequence is TGTGCCAGCGGGACTAGCGGGAGGGCCGGCGATACGCAGTATTTT. The genes are TRBV7-2 and TRBJ2-3; 16 nucleotides agree with TRBD2. V was pared by 8 bases and J by 6 bases, with 5 bases of the junction left unmatched. The CDR3 is 15 residues long. The germline gives CDR1 SGHTA, CDR2 FQGNSA.

V usage is TRBV7-2 and J usage is TRBJ2-7; D gene ambiguous. Per the germline V gene, CDR1 is SGHTA and CDR2 is FQGNSA. The CDR3 is made up of 12 amino acids. V lost 3 bases, J lost 3 bases, and 6 bases lay in between. The CDR3 DNA reads TGTGCCAGCAGCTTGTACAGCTACGAGCAGTACTTC. This codes for CASSLYSYEQYF.

The chain is built from TRBV7-9 and TRBJ1-2, with D perhaps TRBD1 (5 bases). The V gene's germline CDR1 is SEHNR and CDR2 FQNEAQ (reference sequence). The CDR3 has 15 amino acids. Trimming removed 1 base at V and 7 bases at J, with 16 bases between. This chain's CDR3 is CASSLVGTGPGGYTF. Written as DNA, the CDR3 is TGTGCCAGCAGCTTAGTAGGGACGGGGCCCGGTGGCTACACCTTC.

The V gene is TRBV9, the J gene TRBJ1-1; TRBD1 aligns across 7 bases. The germline V gene encodes CDR1 SGDLS and CDR2 YYNGEE. V shed 1 base and J 5 bases; nucleotides not matched to a gene: 5. This CDR3 has 14 residues. Here the CDR3 reads CASSVRGRDTEAFF. DNA for the CDR3: TGTGCCAGCAGCGTAAGGGGGCGGGATACTGAAGCTTTCTTT.

The gene calls are TRBV9 and TRBJ2-1; D gene unclear. V shed 0 bases and J shed 7 bases, with 11 bases lying between them. Looked up from germline, CDR1 is SGDLS and CDR2 is YYNGEE. CDR3 length equals 14 residues. In DNA, the CDR3 is TGTGCCAGCAGCGTAGAGGCGGTTGGGAATGAGCAGTTCTTC. Translated, it gives CASSVEAVGNEQFF.

This clone was detected only a few times. V gene TRBV10-3 combines with J gene TRBJ2-2, with D perhaps TRBD1 (5 bases). The CDR3 runs to 14 residues. V lost 6 bases and J 1 base, leaving 9 bases between the germline ends. Germline lookup yields CDR1 ENHRY and CDR2 SYGVKD. The CDR3 sequence is CAIRTGQNTGELFF. CDR3 sequence (DNA): TGTGCCATCAGGACCGGACAGAACACCGGGGAGCTGTTTTTT.

This clone turned up a few times. The rearrangement joins TRBV2 to TRBJ1-1; TRBD1 agrees at 8 bases. This CDR3 has 13 amino acids. J lost 3 bases, V lost 6 bases, and 3 bases had no gene match. The germline CDR1 and CDR2 sequences are SNHLY and FYNNEI. CDR3 sequence: CASSGQGHTEAFF. CDR3 DNA sequence: TGTGCCAGCAGCGGACAGGGCCACACTGAAGCTTTCTTT.